One sample yielded the 11 T cell receptor beta chains listed below, sequenced in a study of T cells after yellow fever vaccination. TCRdb redid the calling of the 5' RACE reads with MiXCR, one entry per CDR3 protein. Of 180,000 or so distinct CDR3 sequences in the sample, 9.5% to 12% were seen once. This specimen was CD8+ T cells sorted from PBMCs, taken 15 days after the yellow fever booster vaccination. The receptors here all came from a man aged 18 to 30 who received the YFV17D yellow fever vaccine.

This clonotype was picked up many times. The chain carries TRBV5-1 and TRBJ2-5, with a tentative D call TRBD2 (6 bases). Germline V gives CDR1 SGHRS, CDR2 YFSETQ. The CDR3 is made up of 15 amino acids. Trimming removed 0 bases at V and 6 bases at J, with 15 bases between. In nucleotides, the CDR3 is TGCGCCAGCAGCTTGGAGTGGGGACTCCAGCAGACCCAGTACTTC. Protein product: CASSLEWGLQQTQYF.

This sequence joins TRBV6-6 and TRBJ2-7; D ambiguous. Germline V gene lookup returns CDR1 MNHNY and CDR2 SVGAGI (reference sequence). Deletions cut 5 bases from V and 4 bases from J, with 12 bases between. This CDR3 comprises 13 residues. The CDR3 sequence: CASSPDGSYEQYV. DNA for the CDR3: TGTGCCAGCAGTCCCGACGGGTCGTACGAGCAGTACGTC.

This clonotype was detected only a few times. V is TRBV4-2 and J is TRBJ2-2; D is ambiguous. The CDR3 covers 12 residues. Germline CDR1 and CDR2: LGHNA and YNFKEQ. V dropped 1 base and J dropped 7 bases, with 4 bases sitting between them. CDR3 region: CASSQGDGELFF. CDR3 DNA: TGTGCCAGCAGCCAAGGGGACGGGGAGCTGTTTTTT.

This clonotype was counted between two and nine times. The chain combines TRBV7-9 with TRBJ2-3; D might be TRBD2 (5 bases). The CDR3 consists of 17 residues. Germline CDR1 reads SEHNR; CDR2 reads FQNEAQ (reference sequence). V dropped 2 bases and J dropped 1 base, with 16 bases sitting between them. The CDR3 DNA follows: TGTGCCAGCAGCTTATTCCGTAGCGAGGTAGGCACAGATACGCAGTATTTT. Its translation is CASSLFRSEVGTDTQYF. Full variable domain (rest looked up from reference TRBV7-9 and TRBJ2-3): DTGVSQNPRHKITKRGQNVTFRCDPISEHNRLYWYRQTLGQGPEFLTYFQNEAQLEKSRLLSDRFSAERPKGSFSTLEIQRTEQGDSAMYLCASSLFRSEVGTDTQYFGPGTRLTVL.

This clonotype has ten or more counts. V gene TRBV7-8 combines with J gene TRBJ2-1; TRBD2 matches at 10 bases. In germline, CDR1 is SGHVS, CDR2 FQNEAQ. The CDR3 totals 15 residues. The V and J ends lost 5 bases and 7 bases, in that order; junction bases with no gene match: 8. The CDR3 sequence is CASSAGMGLANEQFF. The CDR3 coding sequence is TGTGCCAGCAGCGCGGGGATGGGACTAGCGAATGAGCAGTTCTTC. The whole variable domain, filled in from reference TRBV7-8 and TRBJ2-1, reads GAGVSQSPRYKVAKRGQDVALRCDPISGHVSLFWYQQALGQGPEFLTYFQNEAQLDKSGLPSDRFFAERPEGSVSTLKIQRTQQEDSAVYLCASSAGMGLANEQFFGPGTRLTVL.

This clonotype was counted a few times. The chain employs TRBV6-2 or TRBV6-3 and TRBJ2-7; TRBD2 matches 7 bases. Losses at the gene ends were 7 bases for V and 2 bases for J; bases not matched to a gene: 2. Germline CDR1 is MNHEY and CDR2 is SVGEGT. This CDR3 comprises 12 residues. For the CDR3, the DNA is TGTGCCAGCACGGGGGGTCCCTACGAGCAGTACTTC. Protein: CASTGGPYEQYF.

The sample holds many counts of this clonotype. The chain employs TRBV29-1 and TRBJ2-5; D is possibly TRBD2 (6 bases). Trimming left V 0 bases short and J 1 base short, with 12 bases between. The CDR3 totals 15 residues. The V gene's germline CDR1 is SQVTM and CDR2 ANQGSEA. The DNA for the CDR3 is TGCAGCGTTGAAGATGGGAGGACGGCCCAAGAGACCCAGTACTTC. Translated, it gives CSVEDGRTAQETQYF.

The rearrangement uses TRBV19 and TRBJ1-1; a possible D gene is TRBD1 (5 bases). The ends were cut back, 4 bases at V and 5 bases at J, with 17 bases in the middle. The CDR3 is 15 residues long. Germline CDR1 and CDR2: LNHDA and SQIVND (reference sequence). The CDR3 DNA reads as TGTGCCAGTAGTAGGGACTGGGGTCCTGCGACTGAAGCTTTCTTT. Translating it yields CASSRDWGPATEAFF.

The chain carries TRBV29-1 and TRBJ1-1; TRBD1 agrees at 10 bases. The CDR3 has 12 residues. Losses at the gene ends were 7 bases for V and 5 bases for J; bases not matched to a gene: 4. The germline V gene encodes CDR1 SQVTM and CDR2 ANQGSEA. Here the CDR3 reads CSAWTGGTEAFF. The CDR3 nucleotides read TGCAGCGCCTGGACAGGGGGGACTGAAGCTTTCTTT.

The chain carries TRBV7-6 and TRBJ2-5, with D perhaps TRBD1 (5 bases). The germline V gene has CDR1 SGHVS and CDR2 FNYEAQ. V lost 9 bases, J lost 3 bases, and 11 bases lay in between. The CDR3 has 12 amino acids. CDR3 nucleotides: TGTGCCAGTTTCCAAGGGGAAGAGACCCAGTACTTC. Protein sequence: CASFQGEETQYF. Looking up the rest from reference TRBV7-6 and TRBJ2-5 gives the full variable domain: GAGVSQSPRYKVTKRGQDVALRCDPISGHVSLYWYRQALGQGPEFLTYFNYEAQQDKSGLPNDRFSAERPEGSISTLTIQRTEQRDSAMYRCASFQGEETQYFGPGTRLLVL.

This clonotype was observed at least ten times. The chain joins TRBV4-1 to TRBJ2-5, with 9 bases that match TRBD1. Trimming cost V 4 bases and J 5 bases; bases outside gene matches: 2. This CDR3 spans 13 amino acids. Germline CDR1 and CDR2: MGHRA and YSYEKL. CDR3 DNA sequence: TGCGCCAGCAGCCGTGGGACAGGGGAGACCCAGTACTTC. It translates to CASSRGTGETQYF.